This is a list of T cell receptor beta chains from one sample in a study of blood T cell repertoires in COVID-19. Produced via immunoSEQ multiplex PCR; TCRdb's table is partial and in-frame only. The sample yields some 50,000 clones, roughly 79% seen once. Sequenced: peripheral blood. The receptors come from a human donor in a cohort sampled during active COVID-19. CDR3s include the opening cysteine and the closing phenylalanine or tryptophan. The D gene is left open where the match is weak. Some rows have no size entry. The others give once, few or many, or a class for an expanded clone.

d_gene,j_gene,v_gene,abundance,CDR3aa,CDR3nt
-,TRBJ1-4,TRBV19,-,CASRDLSNEKLFF,TGTGCCAGCAGGGACTTATCTAATGAAAAACTGTTTTTT
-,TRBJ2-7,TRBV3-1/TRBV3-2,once,CASSQNHAYEQYF,TGTGCCAGCAGTCAGAACCATGCCTACGAGCAGTACTTC
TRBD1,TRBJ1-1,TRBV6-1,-,CASSEWAGGAEAFF,TGTGCCAGCAGTGAATGGGCAGGGGGCGCTGAAGCTTTCTTT
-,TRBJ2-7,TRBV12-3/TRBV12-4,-,CASSSHYEQYF,TGTGCCAGCAGTTCCCACTACGAGCAGTACTTC
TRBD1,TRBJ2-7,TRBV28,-,CASSSRTGPPYEQYF,TGTGCCAGCAGTTCAAGGACAGGGCCCCCTTACGAGCAGTACTTC
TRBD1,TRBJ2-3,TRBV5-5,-,CASSTGTGDPRGTQYF,TGTGCCAGCAGTACCGGGACAGGGGATCCAAGGGGTACGCAGTATTTT
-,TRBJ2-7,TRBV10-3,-,CATQAPDIYEQYF,TGTGCCACCCAGGCTCCCGACATCTACGAGCAGTACTTC
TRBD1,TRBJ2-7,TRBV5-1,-,CASSLGQGASNYEQYF,TGCGCCAGCAGCTTAGGACAGGGGGCTTCAAACTACGAGCAGTACTTC
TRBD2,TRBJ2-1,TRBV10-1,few,CASSDQGTSGGGRGGNEQFF,TGCGCCAGCAGTGACCAGGGCACTAGCGGGGGGGGCCGCGGTGGTAATGAGCAGTTCTTC
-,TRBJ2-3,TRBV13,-,CASSPKRLDTQYF,TGTGCCAGCAGCCCAAAGCGGTTGGATACGCAGTATTTT
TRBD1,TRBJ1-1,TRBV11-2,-,CASSADRETEAFF,TGTGCCAGCAGCGCGGACAGGGAAACTGAAGCTTTCTTT
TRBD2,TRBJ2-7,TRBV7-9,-,CASSLGGTSLWREQYF,TGTGCCAGCAGCTTAGGTGGGACTAGCTTGTGGCGTGAGCAGTACTTC
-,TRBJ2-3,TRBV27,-,CASSGWGGQSDTQYF,TGTGCCAGCAGCGGATGGGGGGGCCAATCAGATACGCAGTATTTT